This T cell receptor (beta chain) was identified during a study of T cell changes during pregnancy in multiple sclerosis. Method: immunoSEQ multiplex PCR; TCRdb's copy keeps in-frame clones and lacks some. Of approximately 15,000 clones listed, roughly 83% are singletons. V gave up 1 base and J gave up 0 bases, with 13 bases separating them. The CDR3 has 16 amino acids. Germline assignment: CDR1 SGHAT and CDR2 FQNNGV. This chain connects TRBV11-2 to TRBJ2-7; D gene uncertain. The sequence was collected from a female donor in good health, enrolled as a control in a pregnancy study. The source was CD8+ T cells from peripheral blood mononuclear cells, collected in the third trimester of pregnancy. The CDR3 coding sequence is TGTGCCAGCAGCTTAGTTAACTGGGCTTCCTCCTACGAGCAGTACTTC. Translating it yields CASSLVNWASSYEQYF.